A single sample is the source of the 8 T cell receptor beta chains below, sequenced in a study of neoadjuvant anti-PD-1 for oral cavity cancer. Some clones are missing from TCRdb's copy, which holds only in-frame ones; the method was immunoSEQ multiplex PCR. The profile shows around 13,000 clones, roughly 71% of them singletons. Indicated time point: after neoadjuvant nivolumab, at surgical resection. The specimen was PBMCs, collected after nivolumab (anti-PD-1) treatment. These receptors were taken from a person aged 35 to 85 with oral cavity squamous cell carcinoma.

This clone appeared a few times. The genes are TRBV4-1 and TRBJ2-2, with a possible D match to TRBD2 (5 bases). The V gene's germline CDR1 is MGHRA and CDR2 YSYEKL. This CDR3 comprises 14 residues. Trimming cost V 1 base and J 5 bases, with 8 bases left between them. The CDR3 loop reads CASSQVAGTGELFF. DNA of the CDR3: TGCGCCAGCAGCCAAGTTGCGGGTACCGGGGAGCTGTTTTTT.

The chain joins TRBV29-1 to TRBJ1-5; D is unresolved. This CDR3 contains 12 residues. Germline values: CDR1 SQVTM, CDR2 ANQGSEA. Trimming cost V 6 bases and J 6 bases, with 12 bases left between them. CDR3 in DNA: TGCAGCGTCTGTGACATTGGTCAGCCCCAGCATTTT. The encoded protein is CSVCDIGQPQHF. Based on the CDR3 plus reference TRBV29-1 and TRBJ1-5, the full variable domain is SAVISQKPSRDICQRGTSLTIQCQVDSQVTMMFWYRQQPGQSLTLIATANQGSEATYESGFVIDKFPISRPNLTFSTLTVSNMSPEDSSIYLCSVCDIGQPQHFGDGTRLSIL.

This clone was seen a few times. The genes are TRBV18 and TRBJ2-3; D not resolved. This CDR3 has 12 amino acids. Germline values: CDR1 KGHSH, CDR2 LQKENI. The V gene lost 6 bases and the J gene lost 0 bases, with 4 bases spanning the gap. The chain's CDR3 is CASSPSTDTQYF. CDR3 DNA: TGTGCCAGCTCCCCTAGCACAGATACGCAGTATTTT.

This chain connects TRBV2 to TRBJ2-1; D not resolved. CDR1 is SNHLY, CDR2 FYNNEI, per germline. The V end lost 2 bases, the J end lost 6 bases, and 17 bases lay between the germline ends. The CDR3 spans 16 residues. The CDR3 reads CASSELTEPTVNEQFF. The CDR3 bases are TGTGCCAGCAGTGAACTGACCGAACCTACGGTCAATGAGCAGTTCTTC.

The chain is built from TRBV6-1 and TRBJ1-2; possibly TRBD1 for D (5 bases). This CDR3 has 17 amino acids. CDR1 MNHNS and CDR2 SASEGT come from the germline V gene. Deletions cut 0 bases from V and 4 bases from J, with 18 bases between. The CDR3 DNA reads TGTGCCAGCAGTGAAGCGGCCTTTGAGGGGAGGGTCTATGGCTACACCTTC. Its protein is CASSEAAFEGRVYGYTF.

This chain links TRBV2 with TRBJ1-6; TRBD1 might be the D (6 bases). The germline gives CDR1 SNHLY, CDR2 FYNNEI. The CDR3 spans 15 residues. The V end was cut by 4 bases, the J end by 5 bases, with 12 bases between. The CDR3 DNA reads TGTGCCAGCAGTGTTATGAGACAGGATAATTCACCCCTCCACTTT. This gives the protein CASSVMRQDNSPLHF. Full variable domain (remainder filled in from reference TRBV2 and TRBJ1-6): EPEVTQTPSHQVTQMGQEVILRCVPISNHLYFYWYRQILGQKVEFLVSFYNNEISEKSEIFDDQFSVERPDGSNFTLKIRSTKLEDSAMYFCASSVMRQDNSPLHFGNGTRLTVT.

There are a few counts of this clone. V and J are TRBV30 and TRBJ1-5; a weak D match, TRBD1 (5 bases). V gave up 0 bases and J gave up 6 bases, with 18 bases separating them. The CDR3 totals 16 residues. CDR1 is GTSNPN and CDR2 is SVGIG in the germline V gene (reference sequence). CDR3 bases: TGTGCCTGGAGTGTAAGGGGCGGGCCCGGCAGTCAGCCCCAGCATTTT. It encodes CAWSVRGGPGSQPQHF.

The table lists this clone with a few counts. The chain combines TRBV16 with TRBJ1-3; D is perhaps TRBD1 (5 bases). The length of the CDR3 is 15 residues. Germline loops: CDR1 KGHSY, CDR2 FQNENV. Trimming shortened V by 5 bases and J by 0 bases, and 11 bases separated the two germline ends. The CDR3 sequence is CASSLGRFSGNTIYF. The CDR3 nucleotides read TGTGCCAGCAGCTTGGGACGGTTCTCTGGAAACACCATATATTTT.